This T cell receptor beta chain was obtained from a study of vaccination and CD4 T cells after COVID-19. Overall study: Across the group, participants received two doses of either BNT162b2 or mRNA-1273 vaccine. Blood was drawn a median around 73 days post second dose, range 14 to 241.

Treatment: approximately nine-day PBMC culture with coronavirus spike peptide pools or control peptides (ViraFEST assay). One should note that the unexposed donor's CD4+ T cells were collected before the COVID-19 pandemic (2011-2018). There are 14 residues in the CDR3. The germline V gene has CDR1 DFQATT and CDR2 SNEGSKA (reference sequence). The V gene end was trimmed by 2 bases and the J gene end by 9 bases; junction bases not matched to a gene: 11. As concerns this clonotype: Its antigen is undetermined.

Sequencing of cultured CD4+ T cell DNA used the Oncomine TCR Beta short-read assay. From the PCR reads, TCRdb called clonotypes with MiXCR, one entry per CDR3 protein. This table holds around 6,100 distinct CDR3 sequences, roughly 48% found once. The chain couples TRBV20-1 to TRBJ2-7; TRBD1 aligns across 9 bases. This TCR was sampled from a human donor in good health. Sequencing was performed on CD4+ T cells from blood, cultured in vitro. The CDR3, as DNA: TGCAGTGCTAGATTACCGGGACAGGGTTTCGTGCAGTACTTC. It yields the protein CSARLPGQGFVQYF.